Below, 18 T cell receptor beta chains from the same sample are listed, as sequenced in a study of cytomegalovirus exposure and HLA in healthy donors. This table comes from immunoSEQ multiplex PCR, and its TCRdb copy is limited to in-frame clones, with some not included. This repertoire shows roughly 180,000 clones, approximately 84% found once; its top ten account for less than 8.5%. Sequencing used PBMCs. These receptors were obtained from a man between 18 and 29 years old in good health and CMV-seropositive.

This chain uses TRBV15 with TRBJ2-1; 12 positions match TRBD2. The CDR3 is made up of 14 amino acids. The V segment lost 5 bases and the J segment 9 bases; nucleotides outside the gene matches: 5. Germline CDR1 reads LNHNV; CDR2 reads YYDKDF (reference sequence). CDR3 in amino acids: CATSGTSGSSEQFF. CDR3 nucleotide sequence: TGTGCCACCAGCGGGACTAGCGGGTCTAGTGAGCAGTTCTTC.

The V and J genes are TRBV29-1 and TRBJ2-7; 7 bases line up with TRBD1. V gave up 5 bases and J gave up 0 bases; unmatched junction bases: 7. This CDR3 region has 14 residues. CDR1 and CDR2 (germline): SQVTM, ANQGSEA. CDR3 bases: TGCAGCGTTCCTGGGGCAGGGGGCTCCTACGAGCAGTACTTC. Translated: CSVPGAGGSYEQYF.

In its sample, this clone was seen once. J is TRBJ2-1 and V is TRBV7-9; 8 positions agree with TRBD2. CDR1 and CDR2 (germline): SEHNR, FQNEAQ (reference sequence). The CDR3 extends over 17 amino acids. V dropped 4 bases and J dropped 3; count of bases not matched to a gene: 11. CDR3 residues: CASSSGLSGNVYNEQFF. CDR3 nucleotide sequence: TGTGCCAGCAGCTCCGGACTTAGCGGGAACGTCTACAATGAGCAGTTCTTC.

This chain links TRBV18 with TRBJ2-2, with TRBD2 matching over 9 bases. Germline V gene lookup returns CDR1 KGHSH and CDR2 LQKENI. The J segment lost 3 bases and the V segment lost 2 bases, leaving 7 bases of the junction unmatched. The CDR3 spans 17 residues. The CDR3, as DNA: TGTGCCAGCTCACCAAAGGCGGGAGGGCCGGACACCGGGGAGCTGTTTTTT. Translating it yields CASSPKAGGPDTGELFF.

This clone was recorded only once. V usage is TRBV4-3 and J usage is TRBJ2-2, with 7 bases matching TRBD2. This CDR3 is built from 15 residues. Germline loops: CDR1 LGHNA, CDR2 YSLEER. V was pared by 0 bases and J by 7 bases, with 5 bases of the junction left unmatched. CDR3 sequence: CASSQEWLAVGELFF. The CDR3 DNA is TGCGCCAGCAGCCAAGAGTGGCTAGCGGTCGGGGAGCTGTTTTTT.

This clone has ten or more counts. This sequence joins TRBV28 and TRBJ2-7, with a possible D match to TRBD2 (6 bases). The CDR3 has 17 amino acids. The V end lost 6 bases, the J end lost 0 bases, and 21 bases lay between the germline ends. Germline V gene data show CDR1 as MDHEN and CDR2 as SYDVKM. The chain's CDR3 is CASSRGAGTRSSYEQYF. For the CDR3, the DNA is TGTGCCAGCAGCCGTGGTGCAGGGACTCGGAGCTCCTACGAGCAGTACTTC.

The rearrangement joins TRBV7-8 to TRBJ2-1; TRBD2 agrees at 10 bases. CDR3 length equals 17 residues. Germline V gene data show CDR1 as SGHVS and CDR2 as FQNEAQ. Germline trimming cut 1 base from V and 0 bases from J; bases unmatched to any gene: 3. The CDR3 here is CASSLDPSGSSYNEQFF. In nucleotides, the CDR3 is TGTGCCAGCAGCTTAGACCCTAGCGGGAGCTCCTACAATGAGCAGTTCTTC.

The CDR3 is CASSSKGGGGQVSYEQYF. DNA for the CDR3: TGTGCCAGCAGCTCTAAGGGGGGAGGAGGACAGGTCTCCTACGAGCAGTACTTC. The rearrangement uses TRBV7-6 and TRBJ2-7, with D perhaps TRBD1 (7 bases). The CDR3 totals 18 residues. Germline values: CDR1 SGHVS, CDR2 FNYEAQ. The V end lost 4 bases, the J end lost 0 bases, and 22 bases lay between the germline ends.

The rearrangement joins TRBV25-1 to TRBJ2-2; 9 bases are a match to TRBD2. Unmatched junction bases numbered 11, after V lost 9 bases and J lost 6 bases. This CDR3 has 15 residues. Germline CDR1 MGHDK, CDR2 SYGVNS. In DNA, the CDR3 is TGTGCCAGTTCCCCCCGTAGCGGGAGCGCCGGGGAGCTGTTTTTT. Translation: CASSPRSGSAGELFF.

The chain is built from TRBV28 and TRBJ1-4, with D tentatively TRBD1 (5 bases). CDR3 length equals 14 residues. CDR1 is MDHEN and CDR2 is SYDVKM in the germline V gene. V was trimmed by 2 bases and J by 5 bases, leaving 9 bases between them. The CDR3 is CASSLGNRNEKLFF. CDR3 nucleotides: TGTGCCAGCAGTTTAGGAAACAGGAATGAAAAACTGTTTTTT. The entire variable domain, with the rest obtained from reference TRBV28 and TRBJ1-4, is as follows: DVKVTQSSRYLVKRTGEKVFLECVQDMDHENMFWYRQDPGLGLRLIYFSYDVKMKEKGDIPEGYSVSREKKERFSLILESASTNQTSMYLCASSLGNRNEKLFFGSGTQLSVL.

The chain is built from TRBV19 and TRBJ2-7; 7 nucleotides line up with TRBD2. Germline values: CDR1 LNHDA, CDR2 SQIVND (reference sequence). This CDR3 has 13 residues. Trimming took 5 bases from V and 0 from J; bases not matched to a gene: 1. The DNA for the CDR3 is TGTGCCAGTAGTTGGGACTACTCCTACGAGCAGTACTTC. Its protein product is CASSWDYSYEQYF.

CDR3 DNA: TGTGCCATCAGTGATTTGAGACAGGGTACCGGAGAGACCCAGTACTTC. It codes for CAISDLRQGTGETQYF. V is TRBV10-3 and J is TRBJ2-5, with 7 bases aligning to TRBD1. Germline CDR1 ENHRY, CDR2 SYGVKD. V gave up 3 bases and J gave up 4 bases; unmatched junction bases: 11. The CDR3 extends over 16 amino acids.

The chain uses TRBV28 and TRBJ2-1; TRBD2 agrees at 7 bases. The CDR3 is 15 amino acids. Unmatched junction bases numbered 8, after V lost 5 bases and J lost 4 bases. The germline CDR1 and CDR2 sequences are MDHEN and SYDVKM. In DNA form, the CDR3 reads TGTGCCAGCAGTGGAAGCGGGGCCAATTACAATGAGCAGTTCTTC. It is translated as CASSGSGANYNEQFF.

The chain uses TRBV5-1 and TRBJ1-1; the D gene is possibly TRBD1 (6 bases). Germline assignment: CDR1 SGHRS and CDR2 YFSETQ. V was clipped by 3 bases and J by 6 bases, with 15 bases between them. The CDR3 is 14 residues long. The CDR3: CASSYSTGIPEAFF. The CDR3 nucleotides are TGCGCCAGCAGCTACTCGACAGGAATCCCTGAAGCTTTCTTT.

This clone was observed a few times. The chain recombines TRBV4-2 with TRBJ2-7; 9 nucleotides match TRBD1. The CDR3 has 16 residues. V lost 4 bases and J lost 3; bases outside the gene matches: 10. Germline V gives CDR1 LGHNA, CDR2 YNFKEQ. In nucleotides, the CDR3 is TGTGCCAGCAGCCGCCGCTCGAGGGACAGGGACTACGAGCAGTACTTC. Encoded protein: CASSRRSRDRDYEQYF.

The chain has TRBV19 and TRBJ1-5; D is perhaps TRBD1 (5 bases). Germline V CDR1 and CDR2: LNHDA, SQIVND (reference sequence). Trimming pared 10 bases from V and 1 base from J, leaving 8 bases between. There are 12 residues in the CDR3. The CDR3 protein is CATSGSNQPQHF. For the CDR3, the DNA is TGTGCCACCTCAGGGAGCAATCAGCCCCAGCATTTT.

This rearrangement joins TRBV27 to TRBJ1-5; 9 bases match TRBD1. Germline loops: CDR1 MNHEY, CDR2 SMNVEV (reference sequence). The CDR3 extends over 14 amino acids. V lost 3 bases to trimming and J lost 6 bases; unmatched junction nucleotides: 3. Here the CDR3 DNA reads TGTGCCAGCAGTTTTCGGACAGGGGTTCAGCCCCAGCATTTT. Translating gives CASSFRTGVQPQHF.

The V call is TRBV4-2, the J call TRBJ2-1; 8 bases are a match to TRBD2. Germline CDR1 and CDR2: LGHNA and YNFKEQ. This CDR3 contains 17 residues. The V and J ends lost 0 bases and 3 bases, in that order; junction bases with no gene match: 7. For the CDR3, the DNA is TGTGCCAGCAGCCAAGATGTCGAGCGGGAGCTCTACAATGAGCAGTTCTTC. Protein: CASSQDVERELYNEQFF.